The 10 T cell receptor beta chains presented below share a single source sample, sequenced in a study of long-term antiretroviral therapy in people with HIV. An immunoSEQ assay, version v3.0, was performed at survey level. Assay: immunoSEQ multiplex PCR; the TCRdb copy retains only in-frame clones and omits some. The sample carries around 15,000 clones, 85% to 95% recorded once. The sample consisted of unsorted PBMCs, taken around 10 years after starting antiretroviral therapy. The source of these receptors is a man younger than 45 with HIV.

V usage is TRBV7-2 and J usage is TRBJ1-4; tentatively, D is TRBD1 (5 bases). Trimming cost V 6 bases and J 6 bases, with 14 bases left between them. The CDR3 contains 14 residues. In germline, CDR1 is SGHTA, CDR2 FQGNSA. In nucleotides, the CDR3 is TGTGCCAGCAGTTCCAGGGTAGGGGATGAAAAACTGTTTTTT. Translated: CASSSRVGDEKLFF.

The table lists this clone with a count of one. The chain uses TRBV6-1 and TRBJ2-3, with TRBD2 identical over 10 bases. V shed 6 bases, J shed 2 bases, and the junction held 5 bases outside the gene matches. Looked up from germline, CDR1 is MNHNS and CDR2 is SASEGT. This CDR3 is built from 15 residues. The chain's CDR3 is CASSTGTSDTDTQYF. CDR3 sequence (DNA): TGTGCCAGCAGCACCGGGACTAGCGACACAGATACGCAGTATTTT.

V usage is TRBV27 and J usage is TRBJ2-7; tentative D call: TRBD1 (6 bases). V shed 5 bases and J shed 6 bases, with 17 bases lying between them. This CDR3 is 14 amino acids long. CDR1 and CDR2 (germline): MNHEY, SMNVEV (reference sequence). CDR3 protein: CASSPTTGLVEQYF. CDR3 nucleotides: TGTGCCAGCAGTCCTACGACAGGATTAGTCGAGCAGTACTTC.

In its sample, this clone was seen once. This chain joins TRBV4-1 and TRBJ2-6; TRBD1 matches at 7 bases. Germline CDR1 reads MGHRA; CDR2 reads YSYEKL. V lost 0 bases, J lost 2 bases, and 1 base stayed unmatched. The CDR3 runs 16 residues. This CDR3 is CASSQEGGTGANVLTF. DNA of the CDR3: TGCGCCAGCAGCCAAGAAGGGGGCACTGGGGCCAACGTCCTGACTTTC.

The DNA for the CDR3 is TGTGCCAGCAGGCCGGGACAGGGTAGTGAAAAACTGTTTTTT. Translating gives CASRPGQGSEKLFF. This sequence joins TRBV6-1 and TRBJ1-4, with 9 bases aligning to TRBD1. Trimming removed 6 bases from V and 7 bases from J; junction bases left unmatched: 6. The CDR3 spans 14 residues. Per the germline V gene, CDR1 is MNHNS and CDR2 is SASEGT.

V usage is TRBV20-1 and J usage is TRBJ1-1; D remains ambiguous. From germline, CDR1 is DFQATT and CDR2 SNEGSKA (reference sequence). There are 11 residues in the CDR3. V shed 7 bases and J shed 5 bases, with 11 bases lying between them. CDR3 amino acids: CSGERRTEAFF. CDR3 coding DNA: TGCAGTGGGGAACGAAGGACTGAAGCTTTCTTT.

The V and J genes are TRBV19 and TRBJ1-5, with 7 bases fitting TRBD1. Germline loops: CDR1 LNHDA, CDR2 SQIVND (reference sequence). After removal of 5 bases from V and 6 bases from J, the junction contained 7 bases not matched to a gene. This CDR3 contains 14 residues. The CDR3 nucleotides read TGTGCCAGTAGTGGAAGACAGGGCGGTCAGCCCCAGCATTTT. Translating gives CASSGRQGGQPQHF.

The V call is TRBV29-1, the J call TRBJ2-6; no clear D. Germline lookup yields CDR1 SQVTM and CDR2 ANQGSEA. The CDR3 length is 14 residues. Trimming left V 6 bases short and J 0 bases short, with 9 bases between. The CDR3 bases are TGCAGCGTCCAACAGAACTCTGGGGCCAACGTCCTGACTTTC. This translates into CSVQQNSGANVLTF.

V is TRBV5-5 and J is TRBJ2-3, with 15 bases fitting TRBD2. The CDR3 covers 19 residues. The V segment lost 2 bases and the J segment 6 bases; nucleotides outside the gene matches: 13. The V gene's germline CDR1 is SGHKS and CDR2 YYEKEE (reference sequence). As DNA, the CDR3 is TGTGCCAGCAGCTTTGAAGGGACTAGCGGGGGGAAGAGGAGGGATACGCAGTATTTT. Amino acids: CASSFEGTSGGKRRDTQYF.

J is TRBJ2-6 and V is TRBV11-3; D not certain. The CDR3 loop spans 16 amino acids. V lost 3 bases and J 0 bases, leaving 9 bases between the germline ends. Per germline, CDR1 SGHNT and CDR2 YENEEA. CDR3 DNA sequence: TGTGCCAGCAGCTTTTACGGGCGCTCTGGGGCCAACGTCCTGACTTTC. Translating gives CASSFYGRSGANVLTF.